Presented here are 30 T cell receptor beta chains from one specimen sequenced in a study of Tregs in tolerant kidney transplant recipients. Assay used: immunoSEQ multiplex PCR; TCRdb lists only in-frame clones, some missing. This repertoire comprises approximately 50,000 clones; its ten largest clones make up about 0.83%. The sequencing used CD4+ T cells from blood, collected before the transplant. The receptor source for this set is a human donor who received a combined kidney and bone marrow transplant.

The CDR3 protein is CASSHRGQPLYEQYF. Partial CDR3 DNA: TGTGCCAGCTCACACCGTGGGCAGCCTCTCTACGAG. The V and J genes are TRBV18 and TRBJ2-7; no clear D. Read coverage stops 3 residues before the CDR3 terminus; the germline J gene supplies the remainder. V lost 4 bases and J 3 bases, leaving 16 bases between the germline ends. The CDR3 runs to 15 residues. Per germline, CDR1 KGHSH and CDR2 LQKENI.

As regards this clone: Read data end 3 residues before the CDR3 end; the end is taken from the germline J gene. The rearrangement uses TRBV20-1 and TRBJ2-2, with 9 positions matching TRBD2. With V trimmed by 4 bases and J by 7 bases, 7 bases remained unmatched. Germline-derived CDR1 and CDR2 are DFQATT and SNEGSKA (reference sequence). The CDR3 totals 14 residues. The sequenced part of the CDR3 DNA is TGCAGTGCTAAACCGGGACTAGCATTCGGGGAG. Translating it yields CSAKPGLAFGE. The entire CDR3 is CSAKPGLAFGELFF.

A note on this clone: With the read ending 3 residues before the CDR3 end, the germline J gene is used to fill in that end. This chain uses TRBV6-1 with TRBJ2-3, with 7 nucleotides matching TRBD2. The CDR3 runs to 17 residues. J lost 2 bases, V lost 2 bases, and 10 bases had no gene match. Germline values: CDR1 MNHNS, CDR2 SASEGT. The DNA read from the CDR3 is TGTGCCAGCAGTGAACGGGTGGGGGGGAAATACACAGATACG. Translated: CASSERVGGKYTDT. The whole CDR3 sequence is CASSERVGGKYTDTQYF.

Remarks on this clone: The read stops 3 residues short of the end of the CDR3; the missing end is completed from the germline J gene. V usage is TRBV5-1 and J usage is TRBJ1-4; 7 bases are a match to TRBD1. There are 15 residues in the CDR3. Germline V lookup: CDR1 SGHRS, CDR2 YFSETQ. Losses at the gene ends were 4 bases for V and 4 bases for J; bases not matched to a gene: 7. The CDR3 DNA, read in part, is TGCGCCAGCAGCCCAACAGGGGATGGTAATGAAAAA. It is translated as CASSPTGDGNEK. The complete CDR3 sequence is CASSPTGDGNEKLFF.

Regarding this clone: The read ends 3 residues shy of where the CDR3 ends; the end is completed using the germline J gene. The rearrangement joins TRBV5-1 to TRBJ1-2; tentative D call: TRBD1 (5 bases). Germline CDR1 reads SGHRS; CDR2 reads YFSETQ. This CDR3 region has 18 residues. V shed 0 bases and J shed 0 bases, with 18 bases lying between them. The CDR3 sequence is CASSLAGSGSIANYGYTF. CDR3 DNA (partial): TGCGCCAGCAGCTTGGCAGGGTCCGGGTCTATAGCTAACTATGGC.

Comments on this clone: The read ends 3 residues early relative to the CDR3; the germline J gene fills the gap. The chain employs TRBV30 and TRBJ1-2; 10 bases map to TRBD1. This CDR3 has 13 amino acids. Germline lookup yields CDR1 GTSNPN and CDR2 SVGIG (reference sequence). The sequenced part of the CDR3 DNA is TGTGCCTGGAGGGACAGGGGGGACCAAGGC. It codes for CAWRDRGDQG. The complete CDR3 sequence is CAWRDRGDQGYTF.

For this clone: Read sequence stops 3 residues before the CDR3 end, and the germline J gene provides the missing end. The chain carries TRBV19 and TRBJ2-2, with D uncertain. Between the trimmed V and J ends, which lost 3 bases and 5 bases, there was a span of 7 bases. CDR1 is LNHDA, CDR2 SQIVND, per germline (reference sequence). The CDR3 is 13 residues long. Here the CDR3 reads CASSMIRTGELFF. The sequenced CDR3 bases are TGTGCCAGTAGTATGATTAGAACCGGGGAG.

Concerning this clone itself: The CDR3 end lies 3 residues beyond the end of the read and is filled in from the germline J gene. This sequence joins TRBV19 and TRBJ2-3; 7 bases map to TRBD2. The germline CDR1 and CDR2 sequences are LNHDA and SQIVND (reference sequence). CDR3 length: 14 amino acids. V dropped 6 bases and J dropped 4; count of bases not matched to a gene: 7. The DNA read from the CDR3 is TGTGCCAGTAGGCCGGGACTAAGTGCAGATACG. Amino acid sequence: CASRPGLSADT. The complete CDR3 sequence is CASRPGLSADTQYF.

The chain's CDR3 is CASSLVSSPYNEQFF. Incomplete CDR3 DNA: TGCGCCAGCAGCTTGGTTAGCAGCCCGTACAATGAG. The chain combines TRBV5-1 with TRBJ2-1; no firm D call. The read terminates 3 residues before the CDR3 end, so the remaining end is supplied by the germline J gene. The V gene's germline CDR1 is SGHRS and CDR2 YFSETQ. CDR3 length equals 15 residues. V was shortened by 0 bases and J by 4 bases, with 11 bases between the two germline ends.

As concerns this clone: The missing CDR3 end, 3 residues past where the read stops, is filled in from the germline J gene. The chain employs TRBV20-1 and TRBJ2-1; 8 positions match TRBD2. V lost 6 bases to trimming and J lost 4 bases; unmatched junction nucleotides: 8. The CDR3 runs 14 residues. The germline gives CDR1 DFQATT, CDR2 SNEGSKA (reference sequence). Partial CDR3 DNA: TGCAGTGCACATAGCGGGAACCTTTACAATGAG. Protein product: CSAHSGNLYNE. The full CDR3 protein reads CSAHSGNLYNEQFF.

Remarks on this clone: The read terminates 3 residues ahead of where the CDR3 ends, so the germline J gene completes it. The chain employs TRBV7-9 and TRBJ1-3; no reliable D call. Germline lookup yields CDR1 SEHNR and CDR2 FQNEAQ (reference sequence). This CDR3 has 14 residues. V dropped 2 bases and J dropped 1 base, with 6 bases sitting between them. CDR3 bases read: TGTGCCAGCAGCTTAAGGGCATCTGGAAACACC. This codes for CASSLRASGNT. The CDR3 reads in full as CASSLRASGNTIYF.

Worth noting for this clone: The read terminates 3 residues before the CDR3 end, so the remaining end is supplied by the germline J gene. This rearrangement joins TRBV2 to TRBJ1-5, with TRBD1 as a possible D gene (5 bases). V was pared by 7 bases and J by 1 base, with 14 bases between. Per germline, CDR1 SNHLY and CDR2 FYNNEI. This CDR3 spans 15 amino acids. CDR3 in amino acids: CASKRTEGSNQPQHF. The sequenced part of the CDR3 DNA is TGTGCCAGCAAACGAACCGAGGGGAGCAATCAGCCC. The full variable domain, completed using reference TRBV2 and TRBJ1-5, is EPEVTQTPSHQVTQMGQEVILRCVPISNHLYFYWYRQILGQKVEFLVSFYNNEISEKSEIFDDQFSVERPDGSNFTLKIRSTKLEDSAMYFCASKRTEGSNQPQHFGDGTRLSIL.

For this clone: The read halts 3 residues ahead of the CDR3 end, with the missing end drawn from the germline J gene. This rearrangement joins TRBV19 to TRBJ1-3; D perhaps matches TRBD1 (6 bases). The CDR3 totals 16 residues. Germline CDR1 and CDR2: LNHDA and SQIVND (reference sequence). V lost 6 bases and J 0 bases, leaving 15 bases between the germline ends. CDR3 in amino acids: CASRLTGTSSGNTIYF. The CDR3 bases that were read are TGTGCCAGTAGACTGACAGGAACAAGCTCTGGAAACACC. Drawing the rest from reference TRBV19 and TRBJ1-3, the complete variable domain is DGGITQSPKYLFRKEGQNVTLSCEQNLNHDAMYWYRQDPGQGLRLIYYSQIVNDFQKGDIAEGYSVSREKKESFPLTVTSAQKNPTAFYLCASRLTGTSSGNTIYFGEGSWLTVV.

Concerning this clone itself: The CDR3 end falls 3 residues outside the read, so it is completed with the germline J gene. This sequence joins TRBV20-1 and TRBJ2-3, with a possible D match to TRBD2 (6 bases). The germline gives CDR1 DFQATT, CDR2 SNEGSKA (reference sequence). V lost 0 bases, J lost 2 bases, and 15 bases lay in between. The CDR3 is made up of 16 amino acids. The CDR3 DNA, read in part, is TGCAGTGCTAGAGATGGGGGGTCCTACTACACAGATACG. It specifies CSARDGGSYYTDT. The full CDR3 protein is CSARDGGSYYTDTQYF.

The CDR3 DNA, read in part, is TGTGCCAGCAGCCCTGGTGGACTCCCCTACGAG. It encodes CASSPGGLPYE. The whole CDR3 sequence is CASSPGGLPYEQYF. This chain joins TRBV7-2 and TRBJ2-7, with a tentative D call TRBD2 (5 bases). The read halts 3 residues ahead of the CDR3 end, with the missing end drawn from the germline J gene. V lost 5 bases and J 2 bases, leaving 13 bases between the germline ends. CDR1 is SGHTA and CDR2 is FQGNSA in the germline V gene. This CDR3 comprises 14 residues.

Comments on this clone: The read is 3 residues too short to cover the CDR3 end, so that end is filled in from the germline J gene. J is TRBJ1-4 and V is TRBV6-1; D might be TRBD1 (6 bases). The CDR3 is 14 amino acids. The germline V gene has CDR1 MNHNS and CDR2 SASEGT. The V end lost 3 bases, the J end lost 8 bases, and 13 bases lay between the germline ends. Incomplete CDR3 DNA: TGTGCCAGCAGTGATACAGGGTTCAGGGAAAAA. Translated, it gives CASSDTGFREK. The CDR3 in its entirety is CASSDTGFREKLFF.

In the case of this clone: Read coverage stops 3 residues before the CDR3 terminus; the germline J gene supplies the remainder. The chain uses TRBV7-2 and TRBJ1-5; D gene unclear. Per germline, CDR1 SGHTA and CDR2 FQGNSA. There are 12 residues in the CDR3. V shed 3 bases and J shed 3 bases, with 3 bases lying between them. The covered CDR3 bases are TGTGCCAGCAGCTTCAACAATCAGCCC. Residues: CASSFNNQP. The complete CDR3 sequence is CASSFNNQPQHF.

For this clone: The read ends 3 residues before the CDR3 terminus; that terminus is restored from the germline J gene. The chain employs TRBV6-2 or TRBV6-3 and TRBJ2-3, with D hard to call. The CDR3 runs 13 residues. Germline values: CDR1 MNHEY, CDR2 SVGEGT. V was clipped by 7 bases and J by 2 bases, with 10 bases between them. This CDR3 is CASTPIPTDTQYF. CDR3 DNA (partial): TGTGCCAGCACCCCAATCCCCACAGATACG.

Turning to this clone: Sequencing ends 3 residues short of the CDR3 end; the germline J gene provides the rest. The chain is built from TRBV7-8 and TRBJ2-5; D is unresolved. Per the germline V gene, CDR1 is SGHVS and CDR2 is FQNEAQ. CDR3 length: 17 amino acids. The V end was cut by 1 base, the J end by 0 bases, with 15 bases between. The CDR3 region is CASSLVPKNLYQETQYF. The covered CDR3 bases are TGTGCCAGCAGCTTAGTGCCAAAAAATCTATACCAAGAGACC.

Remarks on this clone: The CDR3 extends 3 residues past the end of the read, so its final part is completed from the germline J gene. Other DNA sequences in the sample encode the same CDR3. The rearrangement links TRBV18 to TRBJ2-7, with 10 bases fitting TRBD1. With V trimmed by 3 bases and J by 2 bases, 1 base remained unmatched. Germline V gives CDR1 KGHSH, CDR2 LQKENI. This CDR3 is built from 14 residues. The CDR3 spells CASSPGQGTYEQYF. The part of the CDR3 DNA that was read is TGTGCCAGCTCACCGGGACAGGGGACCTACGAG.

Remarks on this clone: The read gets to within 3 residues of the CDR3 end, and the germline J gene fills in the rest. This chain links TRBV19 with TRBJ1-1; D gene uncertain. CDR3 length: 15 residues. Germline V gene data show CDR1 as LNHDA and CDR2 as SQIVND (reference sequence). The V end lost 3 bases, the J end lost 5 bases, and 16 bases lay between the germline ends. CDR3 residues: CASSIAHYVETEAFF. Partial CDR3 DNA: TGTGCCAGTAGTATCGCCCATTATGTAGAGACTGAA.

A note on this clone: The read ends 3 residues before the CDR3 terminus; that terminus is restored from the germline J gene. This chain connects TRBV18 to TRBJ1-2; no definite D call. Germline V CDR1 and CDR2: KGHSH, LQKENI. V shed 5 bases and J shed 0 bases, with 10 bases lying between them. The CDR3 loop spans 14 amino acids. CDR3 bases read: TGTGCCAGCTCATATGACAAAGCTAACTATGGC. Protein product: CASSYDKANYG. The full CDR3 is CASSYDKANYGYTF.

In the case of this clone: The read falls 3 residues short of the CDR3 end, and the missing part is taken from the germline J gene. The chain is built from TRBV6-4 and TRBJ1-2, with D hard to call. There are 12 residues in the CDR3. CDR1 MRHNA and CDR2 SNTAGT come from the germline V gene. This CDR3 is CASSEGRGGYTF. Partial CDR3 DNA: TGTGCCAGCAGTGAGGGCCGTGGGGGC.

The DNA read from the CDR3 is TGCAGCGTTGTGAGCCTTCAAGAGACC. This sequence encodes CSVVSLQET. Given in full, the CDR3 is CSVVSLQETQYF. The chain employs TRBV29-1 and TRBJ2-5; D gene unclear. Read coverage stops 3 residues before the CDR3 terminus; the germline J gene supplies the remainder. V gave up 4 bases and J gave up 2 bases, with 8 bases separating them. In germline, CDR1 is SQVTM, CDR2 ANQGSEA. This CDR3 has 12 amino acids.

To note about this clone: The CDR3 extends 3 residues past the end of the read, so its final part is completed from the germline J gene. This chain joins TRBV19 and TRBJ2-1; TRBD1 might be the D (6 bases). The V end was cut by 7 bases, the J end by 2 bases, with 15 bases between. Germline lookup yields CDR1 LNHDA and CDR2 SQIVND (reference sequence). This CDR3 contains 15 residues. The CDR3 bases that were read are TGTGCCAGTACTACCGGAGAGGGGGCCTACAATGAG. Amino acids: CASTTGEGAYNE. The full CDR3 sequence reads CASTTGEGAYNEQFF.

The CDR3 DNA, read in part, is TGTGCCAGTAGTCGGGGGGACCTCACATCCTACGAG. Translated: CASSRGDLTSYE. The whole CDR3 protein reads CASSRGDLTSYEQYF. The chain uses TRBV19 and TRBJ2-7, with 7 bases lining up with TRBD2. With the read ending 3 residues before the CDR3 end, the germline J gene is used to fill in that end. The CDR3 length is 15 residues. Germline loops: CDR1 LNHDA, CDR2 SQIVND (reference sequence). The trim removed 5 bases at V and 1 base at J, leaving 8 bases unmatched. Using reference TRBV19 and TRBJ2-7 for the parts outside the CDR3, the full variable domain is DGGITQSPKYLFRKEGQNVTLSCEQNLNHDAMYWYRQDPGQGLRLIYYSQIVNDFQKGDIAEGYSVSREKKESFPLTVTSAQKNPTAFYLCASSRGDLTSYEQYFGPGTRLTVT.

Points on this clone: The CDR3 extends 3 residues past the end of the read, so its final part is completed from the germline J gene. V usage is TRBV5-1 and J usage is TRBJ1-4; TRBD1 matches at 7 bases. Trimming removed 7 bases from V and 3 bases from J; junction bases left unmatched: 3. The CDR3 is 13 amino acids. The germline gives CDR1 SGHRS, CDR2 YFSETQ. The CDR3 reads CASQGGPNEKLFF. CDR3 bases read: TGCGCCAGCCAGGGGGGACCTAATGAAAAA.

Of note for this clone: The read is 3 residues too short to cover the CDR3 end, so that end is filled in from the germline J gene. This chain connects TRBV7-2 to TRBJ2-1; 9 nucleotides match TRBD1. This CDR3 region has 13 residues. J was trimmed by 9 bases and V by 5 bases; bases with no gene match: 5. Germline CDR1 reads SGHTA; CDR2 reads FQGNSA. Here the CDR3 reads CASSPGTGPEQFF. The sequenced CDR3 bases are TGTGCCAGCAGCCCTGGGACAGGGCCTGAG. Combining the CDR3 with reference TRBV7-2 and TRBJ2-1 gives the whole variable domain GAGVSQSPSNKVTEKGKDVELRCDPISGHTALYWYRQSLGQGLEFLIYFQGNSAPDKSGLPSDRFSAERTGGSVSTLTIQRTQQEDSAVYLCASSPGTGPEQFFGPGTRLTVL.

Worth noting for this clone: The read ends 3 residues shy of where the CDR3 ends; the end is completed using the germline J gene. This sequence joins TRBV7-9 and TRBJ2-1; TRBD2 matches 7 bases. Germline CDR1 is SEHNR and CDR2 is FQNEAQ (reference sequence). After removal of 7 bases from V and 4 bases from J, the junction contained 10 bases not matched to a gene. This CDR3 has 15 residues. The CDR3 protein is CASKAGGSEYNEQFF. CDR3 bases read: TGTGCCAGCAAGGCAGGCGGGAGTGAATACAATGAG.

Comment on this clone: The CDR3 goes on 3 residues after the read ends, and that part is filled in from the germline J gene. The chain employs TRBV19 and TRBJ1-2; possible D gene TRBD1, 5 bases. V lost 8 bases to trimming and J lost 2 bases, with 9 bases between them. From germline, CDR1 is LNHDA and CDR2 SQIVND (reference sequence). CDR3 size: 12 residues. The DNA read from the CDR3 is TGTGCCAGTGGGAGGGGAAACTATGGC. Translating gives CASGRGNYG. From start to end, the CDR3 is CASGRGNYGYTF.